This T cell receptor (beta chain) was captured in a study of regulatory T cells in long-lasting Graves disease. The overall study: Duration of antithyroid drug therapy among newly diagnosed Graves' patients was under 3 months.

This clonotype was counted many times. Its antigen is currently unknown. V was clipped by 4 bases and J by 9 bases, with 10 bases between them. Germline-derived CDR1 and CDR2 are SGHTA and FQGNSA. This CDR3 is built from 12 residues. Study results and caveats: Limited samples may have lowered accuracy.

Time point defined: newly diagnosed GD, antithyroid drugs for less than 3 months. The TCR library was made from RNA extracted from PBMCs. TCR beta libraries were built with iRepertoire HTBI primers and Arm-PCR of CDR3 regions. One entry per CDR3 protein results from TCRdb running MiXCR on the multiplex PCR reads. The sample records 200,000 to 300,000 distinct CDR3 sequences, 20% to 25% being singletons. The rearrangement joins TRBV7-2 to TRBJ2-1; D gene unclear. The sample was peripheral blood mononuclear cells (PBMCs), taken at new diagnosis, from a patient treated with antithyroid drugs. The source of this sequence is a female donor with Graves disease. The DNA of the CDR3 is TGTGCCAGCAGCTCAAGGGTGGCTGAGCAGTTCTTC. Its protein product is CASSSRVAEQFF.